This record looks at one TCR beta chain sequence and its context. Antigen unknown. This sample is part of a study of cytomegalovirus exposure and HLA in healthy donors. Per germline, CDR1 SGHAT and CDR2 FQNNGV. The CDR3 extends over 14 amino acids. V was cut by 3 bases and J by 4 bases, with 13 bases left in between. Method: immunoSEQ multiplex PCR; TCRdb's copy keeps in-frame clones and lacks some. The sample holds about 260,000 clones, about 90% seen once. The donors were in the roughly 110-subject validation cohort, distinct from the roughly 700-subject first cohort. Overall study findings and caveats: Among TCR sequences, most were rare, though some public TCRs appeared in many donors. That first-cohort TCR clusters tended to co-occur in the approximately 110 validation repertoires was found in a later analysis.

The TCR was taken from a woman between 25 and 40 years old in good health and CMV-seronegative. The sample consisted of PBMCs. This chain joins TRBV11-2 and TRBJ2-7; no firm D call. The CDR3 loop reads CASSFFAEGYEQYF. The CDR3, as DNA: TGTGCCAGCAGCTTCTTCGCGGAAGGGTACGAGCAGTACTTC.